This TCR beta chain was captured in a study of T cell clonality in common variable immunodeficiency. J was trimmed by 2 bases and V by 3 bases; bases with no gene match: 5. In germline, CDR1 is KGHSH, CDR2 LQKENI. The length of the CDR3 is 16 residues. This clone occurred many times. Antigen unknown. Read sequence stops 3 residues before the CDR3 end, and the germline J gene provides the missing end. The protocol was immunoSEQ multiplex PCR, while the TCRdb copy is restricted to in-frame clones and leaves out a portion. The repertoire shows some 14,000 clones, none seen only once; the top ten take 12%. Findings of the study overall: Common variable immunodeficiency TCR beta sequences reportedly had fewer deletions and N-nucleotide insertions.

The clonotype was recovered from a human donor with common variable immunodeficiency. The V call is TRBV18, the J call TRBJ2-1, with 9 bases identical to TRBD2. The sequencing input was peripheral blood mononuclear cells. Partial CDR3 DNA: TGTGCCAGCTCACCCGATCTAGCGGGGACCTACAATGAG. Residues: CASSPDLAGTYNE. The CDR3, in full, reads CASSPDLAGTYNEQFF.